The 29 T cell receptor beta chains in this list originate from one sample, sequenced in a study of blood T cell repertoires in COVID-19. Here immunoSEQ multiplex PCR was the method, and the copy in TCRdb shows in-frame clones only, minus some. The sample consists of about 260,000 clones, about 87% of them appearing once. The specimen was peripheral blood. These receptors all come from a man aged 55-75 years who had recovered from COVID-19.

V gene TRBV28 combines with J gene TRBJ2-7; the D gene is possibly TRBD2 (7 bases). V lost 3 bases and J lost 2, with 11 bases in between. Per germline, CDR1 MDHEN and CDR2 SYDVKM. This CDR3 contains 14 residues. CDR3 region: CASSFVGGPYEQYF. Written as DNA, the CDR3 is TGTGCCAGCAGTTTCGTGGGGGGGCCCTACGAGCAGTACTTC.

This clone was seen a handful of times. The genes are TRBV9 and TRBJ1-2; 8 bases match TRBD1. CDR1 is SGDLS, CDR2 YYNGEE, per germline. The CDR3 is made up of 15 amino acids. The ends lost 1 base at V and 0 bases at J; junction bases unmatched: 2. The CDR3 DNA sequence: TGTGCCAGCAGCGTAACAGGGGGATCTAACTATGGCTACACCTTC. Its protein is CASSVTGGSNYGYTF.

CDR3 bases: TGTGCCAGCAGCCAAGCGGGGGCCAACACCGGGGAGCTGTTTTTT. As protein: CASSQAGANTGELFF. The gene calls are TRBV9 and TRBJ2-2; 8 bases line up with TRBD2. The J segment lost 2 bases and the V segment lost 4 bases, leaving 4 bases of the junction unmatched. Germline CDR1 and CDR2: SGDLS and YYNGEE. The CDR3 consists of 15 residues.

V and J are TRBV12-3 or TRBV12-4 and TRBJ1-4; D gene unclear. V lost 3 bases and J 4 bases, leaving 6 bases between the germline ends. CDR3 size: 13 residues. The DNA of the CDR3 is TGTGCCAGCAGTTTGTACGGTAATGAAAAACTGTTTTTT. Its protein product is CASSLYGNEKLFF.

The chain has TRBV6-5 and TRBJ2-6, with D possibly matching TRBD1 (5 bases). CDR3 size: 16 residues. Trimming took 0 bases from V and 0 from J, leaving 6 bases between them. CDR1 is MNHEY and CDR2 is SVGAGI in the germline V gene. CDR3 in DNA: TGTGCCAGCAGTTACTCGACAGCCTCTGGGGCCAACGTCCTGACTTTC. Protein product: CASSYSTASGANVLTF.

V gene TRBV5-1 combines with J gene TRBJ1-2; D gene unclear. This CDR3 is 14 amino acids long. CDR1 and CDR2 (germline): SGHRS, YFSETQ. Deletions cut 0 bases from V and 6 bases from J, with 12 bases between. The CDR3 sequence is CASSLVSGSHGYTF. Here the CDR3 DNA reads TGCGCCAGCAGCTTGGTATCCGGTTCACATGGCTACACCTTC.

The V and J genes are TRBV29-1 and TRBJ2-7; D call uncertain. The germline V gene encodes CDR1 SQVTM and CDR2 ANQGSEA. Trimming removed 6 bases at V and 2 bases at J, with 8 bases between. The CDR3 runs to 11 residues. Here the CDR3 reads CSVGRTYEQYF. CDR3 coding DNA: TGCAGCGTCGGCAGGACCTACGAGCAGTACTTC.

This CDR3 reads CASSRTGFHEQYF. The DNA for the CDR3 is TGTGCCAGCAGCAGAACAGGGTTTCACGAGCAGTACTTC. The genes are TRBV7-2 and TRBJ2-7; D perhaps matches TRBD1 (6 bases). Trimming took 5 bases from V and 5 from J, leaving 13 bases between them. Germline V CDR1 and CDR2: SGHTA, FQGNSA. The CDR3 is 13 residues long.

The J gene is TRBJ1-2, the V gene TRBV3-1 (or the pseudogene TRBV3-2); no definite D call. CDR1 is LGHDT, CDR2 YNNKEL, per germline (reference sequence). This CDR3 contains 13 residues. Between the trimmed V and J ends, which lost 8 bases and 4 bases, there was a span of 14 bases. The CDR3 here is CASRRPGGYGYTF. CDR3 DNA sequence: TGTGCCAGCCGCCGGCCCGGAGGCTATGGCTACACCTTC.

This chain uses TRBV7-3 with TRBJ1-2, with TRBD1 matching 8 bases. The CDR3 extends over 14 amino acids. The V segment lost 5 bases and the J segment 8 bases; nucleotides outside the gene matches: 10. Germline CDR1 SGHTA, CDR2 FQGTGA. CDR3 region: CASSPGTGPSGYTF. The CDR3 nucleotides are TGTGCCAGCAGCCCAGGGACAGGCCCTAGCGGCTACACCTTC. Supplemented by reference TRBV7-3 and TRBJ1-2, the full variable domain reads GAGVSQTPSNKVTEKGKYVELRCDPISGHTALYWYRQSLGQGPEFLIYFQGTGAADDSGLPNDRFFAVRPEGSVSTLKIQRTERGDSAVYLCASSPGTGPSGYTFGSGTRLTVV.

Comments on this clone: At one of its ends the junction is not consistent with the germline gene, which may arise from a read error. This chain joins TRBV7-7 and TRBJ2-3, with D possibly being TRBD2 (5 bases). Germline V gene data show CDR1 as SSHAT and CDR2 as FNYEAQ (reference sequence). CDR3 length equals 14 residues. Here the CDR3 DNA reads TGTGCTAGCAGCACCCGGAGCGGTGCAGATACGCAGTATTTT. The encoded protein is CASSTRSGADTQYF. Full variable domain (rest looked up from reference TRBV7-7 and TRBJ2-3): GAGVSQSPRYKVTKRGQDVTLRCDPISSHATLYWYQQALGQGPEFLTYFNYEAQPDKSGLPSDRFSAERPEGSISTLTIQRTEQRDSAMYRCASSTRSGADTQYFGPGTRLTVL.

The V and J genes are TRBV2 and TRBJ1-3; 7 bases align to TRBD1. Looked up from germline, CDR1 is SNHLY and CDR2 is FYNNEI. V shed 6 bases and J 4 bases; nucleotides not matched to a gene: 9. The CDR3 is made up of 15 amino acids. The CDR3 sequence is CASRDRVVGGNTIYF. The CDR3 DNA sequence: TGTGCCAGCAGAGACAGGGTGGTAGGGGGAAACACCATATATTTT.

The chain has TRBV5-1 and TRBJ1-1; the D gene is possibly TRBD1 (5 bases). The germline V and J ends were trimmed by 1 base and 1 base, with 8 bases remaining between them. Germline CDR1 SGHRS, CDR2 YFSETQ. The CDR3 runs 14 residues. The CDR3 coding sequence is TGCGCCAGCAGCTTGCAGGACACGAACACTGAAGCTTTCTTT. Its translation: CASSLQDTNTEAFF.

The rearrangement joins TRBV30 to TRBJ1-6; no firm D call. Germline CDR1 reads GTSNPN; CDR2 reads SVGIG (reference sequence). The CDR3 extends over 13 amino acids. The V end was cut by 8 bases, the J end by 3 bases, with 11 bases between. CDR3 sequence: CAGENSYNSPLHF. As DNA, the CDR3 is TGTGCCGGGGAAAACAGCTATAATTCACCCCTCCACTTT.

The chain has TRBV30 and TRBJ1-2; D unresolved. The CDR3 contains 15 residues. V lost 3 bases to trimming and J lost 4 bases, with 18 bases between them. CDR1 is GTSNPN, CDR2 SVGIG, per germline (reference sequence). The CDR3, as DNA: TGTGCCTGGAGCGGAGGAATGCCACAGATCTATGGCTACACCTTC. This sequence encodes CAWSGGMPQIYGYTF.

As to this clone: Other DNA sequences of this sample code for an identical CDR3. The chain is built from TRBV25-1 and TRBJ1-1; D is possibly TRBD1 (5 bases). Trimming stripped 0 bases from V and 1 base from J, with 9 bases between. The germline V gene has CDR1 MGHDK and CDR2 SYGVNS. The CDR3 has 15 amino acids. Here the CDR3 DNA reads TGTGCCAGCAGTGAATATCGGGGGGGGAACACTGAAGCTTTCTTT. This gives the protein CASSEYRGGNTEAFF.

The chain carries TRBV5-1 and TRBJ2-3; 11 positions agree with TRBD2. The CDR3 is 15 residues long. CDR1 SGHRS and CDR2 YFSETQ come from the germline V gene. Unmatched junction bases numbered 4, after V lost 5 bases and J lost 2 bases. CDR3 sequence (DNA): TGCGCCAGCAGGACGGGACTAGCGGACACAGATACGCAGTATTTT. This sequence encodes CASRTGLADTDTQYF.

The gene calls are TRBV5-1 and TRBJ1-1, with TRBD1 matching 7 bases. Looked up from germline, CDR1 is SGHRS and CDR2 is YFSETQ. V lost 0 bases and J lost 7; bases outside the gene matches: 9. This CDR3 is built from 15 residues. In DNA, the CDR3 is TGCGCCAGCAGCTTGGGGGACAGCCAGAGAGATGAAGCTTTCTTT. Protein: CASSLGDSQRDEAFF.

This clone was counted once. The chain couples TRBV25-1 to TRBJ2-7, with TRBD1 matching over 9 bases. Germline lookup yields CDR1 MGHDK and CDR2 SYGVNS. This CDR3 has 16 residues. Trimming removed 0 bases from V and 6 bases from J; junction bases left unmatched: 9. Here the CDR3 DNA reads TGTGCCAGCAGTGAATACGTCGGGACAGGGCTGGTCGAGCAGTACTTC. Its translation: CASSEYVGTGLVEQYF.

CDR3 in amino acids: CASTRGLSYNEQFF. The CDR3 region has the DNA TGTGCCAGCACCAGGGGCCTCTCCTACAATGAGCAGTTCTTC. V gene TRBV7-9 combines with J gene TRBJ2-1, with a weak D call TRBD1 (6 bases). The CDR3 has 14 amino acids. Germline lookup yields CDR1 SEHNR and CDR2 FQNEAQ (reference sequence). Trimming left V 7 bases short and J 0 bases short, with 10 bases between.

The CDR3 is CASSSRGNYGYTF. The CDR3 region has the DNA TGTGCCAGCAGCTCCAGGGGGAACTATGGCTACACCTTC. The gene calls are TRBV7-2 and TRBJ1-2; TRBD1 agrees at 7 bases. After removal of 4 bases from V and 2 bases from J, the junction contained 1 base not matched to a gene. Germline V gene lookup returns CDR1 SGHTA and CDR2 FQGNSA. This CDR3 has 13 amino acids. Drawing the rest from reference TRBV7-2 and TRBJ1-2, the complete variable domain is GAGVSQSPSNKVTEKGKDVELRCDPISGHTALYWYRQSLGQGLEFLIYFQGNSAPDKSGLPSDRFSAERTGGSVSTLTIQRTQQEDSAVYLCASSSRGNYGYTFGSGTRLTVV.

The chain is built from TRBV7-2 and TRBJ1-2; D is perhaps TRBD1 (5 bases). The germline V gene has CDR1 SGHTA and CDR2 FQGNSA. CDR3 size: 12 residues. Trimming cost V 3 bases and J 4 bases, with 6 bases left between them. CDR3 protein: CASSLQGYGYTF. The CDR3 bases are TGTGCCAGCAGCTTGCAGGGCTATGGCTACACCTTC.

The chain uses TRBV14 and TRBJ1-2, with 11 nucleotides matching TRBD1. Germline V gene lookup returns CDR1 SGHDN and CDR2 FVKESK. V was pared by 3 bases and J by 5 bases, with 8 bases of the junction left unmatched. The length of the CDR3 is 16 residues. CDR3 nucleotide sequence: TGTGCCAGCAGCCAGGTGCGGACAGGGGGCCGGTATGGCTACACCTTC. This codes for CASSQVRTGGRYGYTF.

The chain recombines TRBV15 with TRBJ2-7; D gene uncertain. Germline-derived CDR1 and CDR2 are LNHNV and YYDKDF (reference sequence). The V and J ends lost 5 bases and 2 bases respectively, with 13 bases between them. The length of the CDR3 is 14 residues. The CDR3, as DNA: TGTGCCACCAGCCTTGGGCAGCAAGCCTACGAGCAGTACTTC. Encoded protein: CATSLGQQAYEQYF. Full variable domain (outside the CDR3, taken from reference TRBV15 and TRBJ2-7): DAMVIQNPRYQVTQFGKPVTLSCSQTLNHNVMYWYQQKSSQAPKLLFHYYDKDFNNEADTPDNFQSRRPNTSFCFLDIRSPGLGDTAMYLCATSLGQQAYEQYFGPGTRLTVT.

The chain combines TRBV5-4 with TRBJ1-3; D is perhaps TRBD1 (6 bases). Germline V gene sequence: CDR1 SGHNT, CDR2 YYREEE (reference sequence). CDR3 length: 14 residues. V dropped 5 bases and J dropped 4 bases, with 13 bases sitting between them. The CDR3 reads CASSLQGSGNTIYF. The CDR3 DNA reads TGTGCCAGCAGTCTACAGGGTTCCGGAAACACCATATATTTT.

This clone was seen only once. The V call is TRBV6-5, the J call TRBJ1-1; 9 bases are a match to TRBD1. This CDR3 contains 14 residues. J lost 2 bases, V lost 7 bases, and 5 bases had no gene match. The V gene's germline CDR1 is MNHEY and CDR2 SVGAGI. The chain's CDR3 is CASTRDRANTEAFF. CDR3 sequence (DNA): TGTGCCAGCACCAGGGACAGGGCTAACACTGAAGCTTTCTTT.

The CDR3 here is CASSGGGAGAGTQYF. The CDR3 nucleotides are TGTGCCAGCAGCGGCGGGGGCGCGGGGGCGGGTACGCAGTATTTT. The chain has TRBV9 and TRBJ2-3; TRBD2 might be the D (7 bases). This CDR3 contains 15 residues. Germline V gene lookup returns CDR1 SGDLS and CDR2 YYNGEE. The ends were cut back, 3 bases at V and 8 bases at J, with 19 bases in the middle.

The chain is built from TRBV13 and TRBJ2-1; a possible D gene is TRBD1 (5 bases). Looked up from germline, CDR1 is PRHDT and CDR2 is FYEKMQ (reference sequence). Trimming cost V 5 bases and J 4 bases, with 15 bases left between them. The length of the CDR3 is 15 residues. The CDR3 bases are TGTGCCAGCAGCCCACCCTCAGGGTCTTACAATGAGCAGTTCTTC. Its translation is CASSPPSGSYNEQFF.

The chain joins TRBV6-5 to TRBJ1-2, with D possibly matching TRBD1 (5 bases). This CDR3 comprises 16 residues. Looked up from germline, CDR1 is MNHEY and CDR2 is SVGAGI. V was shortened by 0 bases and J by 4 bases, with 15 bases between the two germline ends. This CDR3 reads CASSYSNSRGSYGYTF. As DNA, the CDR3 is TGTGCCAGCAGTTACTCAAACTCTAGGGGTAGCTATGGCTACACCTTC.